The 12 T cell receptor beta chains below were found in one sample sequenced in a study of blood T cell repertoires in COVID-19. Using immunoSEQ multiplex PCR, the repertoire was profiled, and TCRdb retains in-frame clones only, with some absent. The sample has around 72,000 clones; 70% to 90% are singletons. The sample comprised peripheral blood. Receptors were obtained from an elderly woman with acute or convalescent COVID-19.

The chain combines TRBV10-1 with TRBJ1-1; D not resolved. This CDR3 region has 13 residues. V shed 6 bases and J shed 5 bases, with 13 bases lying between them. CDR1 is WNHNN and CDR2 is SYGVQD in the germline V gene (reference sequence). CDR3 sequence: CASSLQRRTEAFF. CDR3 in DNA: TGCGCCAGCAGCTTACAGAGGAGGACTGAAGCTTTCTTT.

The rearrangement joins TRBV3-1 (or the pseudogene TRBV3-2) to TRBJ1-2; D gene uncertain. The germline V gene has CDR1 LGHDT and CDR2 YNNKEL (reference sequence). The CDR3 runs 13 residues. With 2 bases removed from V and 4 bases from J, the gap between germline ends came to 8 bases. CDR3 protein: CASSQSPPYGYTF. In nucleotides, the CDR3 is TGTGCCAGCAGCCAAAGCCCACCCTATGGCTACACCTTC.

This chain joins TRBV13 and TRBJ1-4; tentative D call: TRBD1 (5 bases). Trimming left V 7 bases short and J 6 bases short, with 12 bases between. Germline V gene sequence: CDR1 PRHDT, CDR2 FYEKMQ (reference sequence). The CDR3 extends over 13 amino acids. Here the CDR3 reads CASKSRADEKLFF. The DNA of the CDR3 is TGTGCCAGCAAAAGCAGGGCCGATGAAAAACTGTTTTTT.

J is TRBJ1-2 and V is TRBV24-1; D gene ambiguous. Trimming removed 7 bases from V and 1 base from J, with 12 bases in between. Germline V CDR1 and CDR2: KGHDR, SFDVKD. This CDR3 is 14 amino acids long. The CDR3 DNA reads TGTGCCACCAGACGGAGAAGGTTTAACTATGGCTACACCTTC. It yields the protein CATRRRRFNYGYTF.

The chain uses TRBV29-1 and TRBJ1-1; maybe TRBD1 (5 bases). Germline loops: CDR1 SQVTM, CDR2 ANQGSEA. Trimming cost V 2 bases and J 0 bases, with 13 bases left between them. This CDR3 region has 15 residues. CDR3 in amino acids: CSVEPLVGLNTEAFF. In nucleotides, the CDR3 is TGCAGCGTTGAACCCTTAGTGGGGCTGAACACTGAAGCTTTCTTT.

The rearrangement joins TRBV27 to TRBJ1-4; D perhaps matches TRBD1 (6 bases). V shed 1 base and J shed 6 bases, with 21 bases lying between them. Germline values: CDR1 MNHEY, CDR2 SMNVEV (reference sequence). The CDR3 extends over 18 amino acids. The CDR3: CASSLYMRGGQKDEKLFF. In nucleotides, the CDR3 is TGTGCCAGCAGTTTATACATGAGGGGGGGACAAAAAGATGAAAAACTGTTTTTT.

This chain connects TRBV7-3 to TRBJ2-3; 15 nucleotides agree with TRBD2. CDR3 length equals 16 residues. Germline lookup yields CDR1 SGHTA and CDR2 FQGTGA. V lost 5 bases to trimming and J lost 4 bases; unmatched junction nucleotides: 4. The CDR3 here is CASSRTSGGASDTQYF. CDR3 in DNA: TGTGCCAGCAGCAGGACTAGCGGGGGGGCCTCAGATACGCAGTATTTT.

The genes are TRBV30 and TRBJ1-3; D gene uncertain. The V end was cut by 4 bases, the J end by 8 bases, with 15 bases between. CDR3 length equals 13 residues. Per germline, CDR1 GTSNPN and CDR2 SVGIG (reference sequence). The CDR3 DNA reads TGTGCCTGGACGGGATTATCACGGTACACCATATATTTT. It yields the protein CAWTGLSRYTIYF.

The chain employs TRBV3-1 (or the pseudogene TRBV3-2) and TRBJ1-2; D call uncertain. V was cut by 1 base and J by 0 bases, with 6 bases left in between. In germline, CDR1 is LGHDT, CDR2 YNNKEL (reference sequence). This CDR3 region has 14 residues. In nucleotides, the CDR3 is TGTGCCAGCAGCCAAGGAGGTTCTAACTATGGCTACACCTTC. As protein: CASSQGGSNYGYTF.

DNA of the CDR3: TGTGCCATCAGTGATCAGGGCGGTTCCGCCTACGAGCAGTACTTC. Translating gives CAISDQGGSAYEQYF. The chain is built from TRBV10-3 and TRBJ2-7, with D maybe TRBD1 (5 bases). CDR1 ENHRY and CDR2 SYGVKD come from the germline V gene. The CDR3 consists of 15 residues. The germline V and J ends were trimmed by 3 bases and 2 bases, with 14 bases remaining between them.

CDR3 residues: CASKRGVDNEQFF. CDR3 sequence (DNA): TGTGCCTCAAAGCGGGGGGTCGACAATGAGCAGTTCTTC. The chain employs TRBV19 and TRBJ2-1; 9 positions agree with TRBD2. The CDR3 totals 13 residues. CDR1 is LNHDA, CDR2 SQIVND, per germline (reference sequence). Trimming took 11 bases from V and 5 from J; bases not matched to a gene: 7.

The V and J genes are TRBV12-3 or TRBV12-4 and TRBJ1-2, with D unclear. CDR3 length equals 13 residues. V gave up 9 bases and J gave up 8 bases, with 19 bases separating them. For the CDR3, the DNA is TGTGCCAGTTCTTTCGGGAAAGCAGAAGGCTACACCTTC. It codes for CASSFGKAEGYTF.